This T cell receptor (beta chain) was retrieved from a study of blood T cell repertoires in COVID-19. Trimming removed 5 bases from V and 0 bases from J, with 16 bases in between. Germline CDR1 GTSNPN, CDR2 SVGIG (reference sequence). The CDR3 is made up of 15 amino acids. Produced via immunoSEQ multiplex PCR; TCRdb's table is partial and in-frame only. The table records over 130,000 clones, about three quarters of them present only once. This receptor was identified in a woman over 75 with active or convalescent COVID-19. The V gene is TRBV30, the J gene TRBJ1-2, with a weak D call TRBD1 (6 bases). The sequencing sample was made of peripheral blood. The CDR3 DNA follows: TGTGCCTGGTTTATTGGACAGAGAACTAACTATGGCTACACCTTC. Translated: CAWFIGQRTNYGYTF.